Below are 15 T cell receptor beta chains sequenced from a single sample in a study of beta chain features in type 1 diabetes. Study-level points and caveats: Shortening of TCRB CDR3s, moderate but significant, appeared in all four CD4+ subsets of Type 1 diabetes patients.

As every portion of the isolated RNA was reverse transcribed, the sequencing read expressed TCRB transcripts. The repertoire was sequenced with immunoSEQ multiplex PCR; TCRdb's copy has only in-frame clones and lacks some. The table lists 640,000 or so clones, around an eighth of them singletons, with just under 0.04% in the top ten. No antigen has been identified for these receptors. The specimen sequenced was naive CD4+ T cells from blood. These receptors all come from a man aged 18 to 30 with type 1 diabetes.

The genes are TRBV28 and TRBJ1-6, with D uncertain. The germline V gene encodes CDR1 MDHEN and CDR2 SYDVKM. The CDR3 spans 14 residues. V lost 7 bases and J 1 base, leaving 8 bases between the germline ends. The CDR3 nucleotides read TGTGCCAGCACCTTAGAGTCCTATAATTCACCCCTCCACTTT. Translation: CASTLESYNSPLHF.

V and J are TRBV28 and TRBJ1-5; D is unresolved. The CDR3 runs 14 residues. V lost 4 bases to trimming and J lost 5 bases, with 12 bases between them. Germline V gene sequence: CDR1 MDHEN, CDR2 SYDVKM. The CDR3 reads CASSYVFPYQPQHF. In DNA form, the CDR3 reads TGTGCCAGCAGTTACGTTTTCCCGTATCAGCCCCAGCATTTT.

The chain carries TRBV6-1 and TRBJ2-3; D perhaps matches TRBD2 (5 bases). The germline V gene encodes CDR1 MNHNS and CDR2 SASEGT. The CDR3 covers 15 residues. V was pared by 2 bases and J by 5 bases, with 14 bases between. The CDR3 region is CASSEPPGVGDTQYF. In DNA, the CDR3 is TGTGCCAGCAGTGAACCCCCCGGGGTTGGAGATACGCAGTATTTT.

This clone has only a few counts. The chain recombines TRBV9 with TRBJ1-2, with 8 bases matching TRBD1. The germline V gene has CDR1 SGDLS and CDR2 YYNGEE. This CDR3 comprises 17 residues. The V gene end was trimmed by 0 bases and the J gene end by 5 bases; junction bases not matched to a gene: 12. The CDR3 here is CASSVAPSDRGWYGYTF. The CDR3 nucleotides read TGTGCCAGCAGCGTAGCCCCCTCTGACAGGGGTTGGTATGGCTACACCTTC.

This clone was seen a handful of times. The chain joins TRBV2 to TRBJ1-1; 7 bases are shared with TRBD1. Germline V gene lookup returns CDR1 SNHLY and CDR2 FYNNEI. V lost 5 bases and J lost 0; bases outside the gene matches: 3. This CDR3 spans 14 amino acids. The CDR3 nucleotides are TGTGCCAGCAGTACGACAGGGCTGAACACTGAAGCTTTCTTT. Its translation is CASSTTGLNTEAFF.

The chain recombines TRBV27 with TRBJ1-1; D not certain. The CDR3 length is 17 residues. CDR1 and CDR2 from the germline V gene are MNHEY and SMNVEV (reference sequence). Trimming left V 0 bases short and J 4 bases short, with 18 bases between. CDR3 in DNA: TGTGCCAGCAGTTTATCAGGGTCTCGACCGGGAAGCACTGAAGCTTTCTTT. It specifies CASSLSGSRPGSTEAFF.

This clone has a handful of counts. V and J are TRBV10-1 and TRBJ2-7; TRBD2 aligns across 10 bases. The CDR3 has 15 amino acids. After removal of 6 bases from V and 2 bases from J, the junction contained 7 bases not matched to a gene. Germline V CDR1 and CDR2: WNHNN, SYGVQD (reference sequence). Here the CDR3 reads CASSSGLADAYEQYF. The DNA for the CDR3 is TGCGCCAGCAGCTCCGGACTAGCGGACGCCTACGAGCAGTACTTC.

This clone turned up a few times. This rearrangement joins TRBV15 to TRBJ2-1; D is unresolved. Trimming left V 5 bases short and J 5 bases short, with 16 bases between. The CDR3 totals 15 residues. Germline CDR1 reads LNHNV; CDR2 reads YYDKDF (reference sequence). The CDR3 coding sequence is TGTGCCACCAGCTTCCTAAGCCCTGCAGACAATGAGCAGTTCTTC. It codes for CATSFLSPADNEQFF. Based on the CDR3 plus reference TRBV15 and TRBJ2-1, the full variable domain is DAMVIQNPRYQVTQFGKPVTLSCSQTLNHNVMYWYQQKSSQAPKLLFHYYDKDFNNEADTPDNFQSRRPNTSFCFLDIRSPGLGDTAMYLCATSFLSPADNEQFFGPGTRLTVL.

The chain employs TRBV18 and TRBJ2-1, with D unresolved. Trimming stripped 1 base from V and 7 bases from J, with 14 bases between. This CDR3 spans 15 amino acids. Germline CDR1 and CDR2: KGHSH and LQKENI. This CDR3 reads CASSPLTQHPNEQFF. The CDR3 nucleotides are TGTGCCAGCTCACCACTGACACAGCACCCGAATGAGCAGTTCTTC.

A few counts support this clone. This chain uses TRBV25-1 with TRBJ1-2, with unresolved D. V lost 0 bases, J lost 3 bases, and 5 bases lay in between. CDR3 length equals 13 residues. Germline CDR1 MGHDK, CDR2 SYGVNS. The CDR3 here is CASSEYQDYGYTF. The DNA for the CDR3 is TGTGCCAGCAGTGAATATCAGGACTATGGCTACACCTTC.

In this sample, this clone turned up a few times. The V call is TRBV5-1, the J call TRBJ2-5; tentatively, D is TRBD1 or TRBD2 (5 bases each). CDR1 is SGHRS, CDR2 YFSETQ, per germline. V shed 5 bases and J shed 5 bases, with 16 bases lying between them. CDR3 length: 14 amino acids. This chain's CDR3 is CASRTRGPRETQYF. The CDR3 bases are TGCGCCAGCAGAACCCGGGGACCCCGGGAGACCCAGTACTTC. Complete variable domain (other parts from reference TRBV5-1 and TRBJ2-5): KAGVTQTPRYLIKTRGQQVTLSCSPISGHRSVSWYQQTPGQGLQFLFEYFSETQRNKGNFPGRFSGRQFSNSRSEMNVSTLELGDSALYLCASRTRGPRETQYFGPGTRLLVL.

The chain employs TRBV5-4 and TRBJ2-1; no definite D call. In germline, CDR1 is SGHNT, CDR2 YYREEE (reference sequence). The CDR3 spans 13 residues. Trimming removed 0 bases at V and 9 bases at J, with 10 bases between. The CDR3 nucleotides are TGTGCCAGCAGCTTGGATTCTGGGATTGAGCAGTTCTTC. It yields the protein CASSLDSGIEQFF.

The table lists this clone with a few counts. This chain links TRBV2 with TRBJ2-2, with D possibly being TRBD1 (5 bases). The CDR3 length is 15 residues. The germline V gene has CDR1 SNHLY and CDR2 FYNNEI. Deletions cut 1 base from V and 5 bases from J, with 11 bases between. The CDR3 protein is CASSEVSGRTGELFF. CDR3 bases: TGTGCCAGCAGTGAAGTGTCAGGGCGGACCGGGGAGCTGTTTTTT.

This clone was detected only a few times. The chain uses TRBV9 and TRBJ1-4, with D tentatively TRBD1 (5 bases). V gave up 0 bases and J gave up 4 bases, with 13 bases separating them. CDR3 length: 16 amino acids. Germline assignment: CDR1 SGDLS and CDR2 YYNGEE. The CDR3 DNA follows: TGTGCCAGCAGCGTAGATAGGGGCCGCTATAATGAAAAACTGTTTTTT. As protein: CASSVDRGRYNEKLFF.

This clone has a single count. This sequence joins TRBV11-2 and TRBJ2-7, with D unresolved. The CDR3 sequence is 14 residues long. V lost 3 bases, J lost 3 bases, and 12 bases lay in between. Germline V gives CDR1 SGHAT, CDR2 FQNNGV. DNA for the CDR3: TGTGCCAGCAGCTTTTCAGGTCAAGACTACGAGCAGTACTTC. It specifies CASSFSGQDYEQYF.